The table lists the clone carrying this T cell receptor beta chain with many counts. What it recognizes is unknown. The study built unsorted libraries from 2 million PBMCs kept at -80 C. This record belongs to a study of neurological immune-mediated disorders. Overall study results and limits: Expanded clones shared no CDR3 amino acid sequences across subjects, suggesting private repertoires in all groups.

The CDR3 has 13 residues. In germline, CDR1 is DFQATT, CDR2 SNEGSKA (reference sequence). V shed 5 bases and J shed 0 bases, with 11 bases lying between them. Every sequencing run drew on 15-18 subjects and yielded over 180 million TCR-beta sequences. TCRdb passed the 5' RACE reads through MiXCR, listing each CDR3 protein once. The sample includes 85,000 to 100,000 distinct CDR3 sequences, 3.5% seen only once; the top ten take 6%. The sequence was obtained from a young woman with multiple sclerosis. The genes are TRBV20-1 and TRBJ2-7; the D is unclear. Sequenced sample: PBMCs. Written as DNA, the CDR3 is TGCAGTGCTCTTAACTGGAGCTCCTACGAGCAGTACTTC. Amino acids: CSALNWSSYEQYF.